The clone carrying this TCR beta chain was recorded only once. Patients had either synchronous oligometastatic disease or delayed solitary brain metastasis recurrence. This record belongs to a study of T cells in lung cancer brain metastases. The germline V gene encodes CDR1 MNHNS and CDR2 SASEGT. V lost 5 bases to trimming and J lost 3 bases, with 10 bases between them. The CDR3 has 13 residues. Sequencing was performed with immunoSEQ multiplex PCR; in TCRdb, only in-frame clones are kept and a portion is missing. The sample lists fewer than 5,500 clones, around nine tenths occurring once. This sequence was found in a woman in her forties or fifties with non-small cell lung cancer. Sequences were obtained from tumor tissue from the primary lung tumor. J is TRBJ1-2 and V is TRBV6-1; TRBD1 might be the D (5 bases). The CDR3 region is CASSRDSYYGYTF. CDR3 DNA sequence: TGTGCCAGCAGTCGAGACAGCTACTATGGCTACACCTTC.